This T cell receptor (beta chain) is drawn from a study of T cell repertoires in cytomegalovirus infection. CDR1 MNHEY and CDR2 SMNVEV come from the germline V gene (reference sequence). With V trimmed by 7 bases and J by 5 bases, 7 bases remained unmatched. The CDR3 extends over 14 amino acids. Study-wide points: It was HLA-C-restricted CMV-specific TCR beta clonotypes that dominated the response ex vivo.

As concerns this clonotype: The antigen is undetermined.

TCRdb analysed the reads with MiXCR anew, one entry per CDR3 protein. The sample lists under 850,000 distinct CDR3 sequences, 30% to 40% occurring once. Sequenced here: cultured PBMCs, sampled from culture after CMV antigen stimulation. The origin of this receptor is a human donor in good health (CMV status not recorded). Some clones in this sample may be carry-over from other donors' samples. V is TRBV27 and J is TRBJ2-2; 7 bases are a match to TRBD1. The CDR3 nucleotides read TGTGCCAGCAATAGGGCAGGGGGAACCGGGGAGCTGTTTTTT. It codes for CASNRAGGTGELFF.